This T cell receptor (beta chain) was identified during a study of T cells in localized non-small cell lung cancer. Study results and limitations: As only one tumor region underwent sequencing, heterogeneity remains possible. Adjacent lung held a median 57 of the top 100 tumor clones. Longer overall survival was seen with higher T cell density measured in blood. The study found T cell clonality highest in uninvolved adjacent lung, above tumor.

Comments on this clone: As yet, its antigen is unknown.

The CDR3 has 14 residues. Germline CDR1 reads LNHDA; CDR2 reads SQIVND (reference sequence). Deletions cut 5 bases from V and 0 bases from J, with 5 bases between. Clones were read by immunoSEQ multiplex PCR, and TCRdb kept only the in-frame ones, dropping some. Of tens of thousands of clones in the sample, 70% to 90% were seen once. This receptor was obtained from a male donor older than 55 with stage II lung adenocarcinoma. The sample in question was peripheral blood mononuclear cells, obtained before any cancer treatment. This chain links TRBV19 with TRBJ2-6; D is unclear. The CDR3 reads CASSAYSGANVLTF. CDR3 in DNA: TGTGCCAGTAGTGCGTACTCTGGGGCCAACGTCCTGACTTTC.